The rows below give T cell receptor beta chains drawn from one sample of a study of T cells in Graves' hyperthyroidism and ophthalmopathy. MiXCR, applied by TCRdb to the multiplex PCR reads, yields one record per CDR3 protein. Among 550,000 to 600,000 distinct CDR3 sequences listed, roughly 46% were seen once. Sample: peripheral blood or thyroid tissue (not recorded which). All receptors derive from an adult woman with Graves' disease, either hyperthyroidism or ophthalmopathy (not recorded which). Both conserved end residues are trimmed from each CDR3. Clone size is given for some rows only: seen once, a few or many times, or a class if the clone is expanded.

cdr3_aa clone_size j_call v_call
SARGQTNTGELF many TRBJ2-2 TRBV20-1
ASRTDKPGYT many TRBJ1-2 TRBV5-6
SARIRDETSPLH NA TRBJ1-6 TRBV20-1
ASRTEDTDTQY few TRBJ2-3 TRBV28
SASGASNTEAF NA TRBJ1-1 TRBV20-1
ASSYGYEAF NA TRBJ1-1 TRBV5-1
ASSMGRGITEAF few TRBJ1-1 TRBV19
ASSDAAGGTDTQY NA TRBJ2-3 TRBV10-1
ASSSGGTGPFQETQY NA TRBJ2-5 TRBV19
ASRETGVVVTEAF many TRBJ1-1 TRBV2
ASSLVQGNTVY NA TRBJ1-3 TRBV5-1
SVVIQRDYEQY many TRBJ2-7 TRBV29-1
ASTFTTQGPALH many TRBJ1-6 TRBV12-3/TRBV12-4
ASSRNRNTIY few TRBJ1-3 TRBV2
SARVRSGELF NA TRBJ2-2 TRBV20-1